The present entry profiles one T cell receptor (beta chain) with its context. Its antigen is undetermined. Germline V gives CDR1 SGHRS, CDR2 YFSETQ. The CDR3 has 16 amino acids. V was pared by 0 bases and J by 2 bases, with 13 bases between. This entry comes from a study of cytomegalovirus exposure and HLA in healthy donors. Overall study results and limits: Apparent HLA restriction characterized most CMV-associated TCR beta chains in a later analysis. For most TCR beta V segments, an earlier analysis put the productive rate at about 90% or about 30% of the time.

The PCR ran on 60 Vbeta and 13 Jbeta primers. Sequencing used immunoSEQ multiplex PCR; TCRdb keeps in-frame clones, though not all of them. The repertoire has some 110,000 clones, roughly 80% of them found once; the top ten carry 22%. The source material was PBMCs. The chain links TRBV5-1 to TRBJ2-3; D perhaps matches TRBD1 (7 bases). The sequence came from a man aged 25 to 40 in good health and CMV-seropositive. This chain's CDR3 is CASSLGRGRITDTQYF. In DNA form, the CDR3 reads TGCGCCAGCAGCTTGGGGAGGGGGCGTATCACAGATACGCAGTATTTT.